This T cell receptor (beta chain) was captured by sequencing in a study of CXCR3-negative and CXCR3-positive naive CD8 T cells (dated by TCRdb to between 2017 and 2020). Concerning the study at large: In total, some 130 million TRB reads were obtained, or roughly 1.5 +/- 0.3 million reads per library. Diversity and physicochemical repertoire analyses were performed on some eleven donors pooled from two independent experiments. For the TRBV-TRBJ cluster analysis, the naive subsets came from about five donors, while the memory cells came from 3 donors.

Results the study describes overall, beyond this receptor: TRB CDR3s from CXCR3-positive naive cells showed higher hydrophobicity (lower Kidera factor 4), lower energy, and higher strength and volume indices than CXCR3-negative naive cells. Comparably high repertoire diversity was found in both naive subsets, whereas much lower repertoire diversity was found in memory CD8+ T cells. Because surface CD5, which is linked to self-reactivity in mice, was comparable between the naive subsets, TCR interaction strength was also inferred from TRB CDR3 physicochemical properties. Naive CXCR3-negative and CXCR3-positive cells from the same donor showed similar TRBV-TRBJ usage, whereas memory cells showed distinct patterns. Freshly isolated PBMCs were used for most assays because CXCR3 expression partially decreased after cryopreservation.

Each CD8+ T cell subset was flow-sorted in triplicate, with roughly 310,000 cells per subset placed directly into RLT lysis buffer. To exclude memory contaminants, naive CD8+ T cells were stringently defined as CD45RO-CCR7+CD27+CD95-. Peripheral blood mononuclear cells were isolated from buffy coats using standard density gradient centrifugation. A FACSAria III was used to flow-sort naive CD8+ T cells into CXCR3-negative and CXCR3-positive populations. Total RNA was extracted from sorted cells using an RNeasy Mini Kit. Details on this clonotype: What this receptor recognizes is not known.

The data were produced on a NextSeq 550. The Human TCR Profiling Kit (MiLaboratory) was used to make UMI-labeled 5' RACE TRB cDNA libraries. The full amount of extracted RNA was used for cDNA synthesis, and the full amount of resulting cDNA was used for PCR amplification. Libraries were prepared in parallel with an identical number of PCR cycles. The authors processed their data as follows. With a minimum of two reads required per UMI, MIGEC and MiXCR pulled out about 50,000 +/- 10,000 unique UMI-labeled TRB cDNA molecules from each library. On average, each library contained about 40,000 +/- 10,000 functional in-frame TRB CDR3 nucleotide clonotypes without stop codons. After downsampling to 5000 UMI-labeled TRB molecules per sample, diversity metrics, including normalized Shannon-Wiener and Chao1, were computed in VDJtools. For the central five CDR3 residues, VDJtools calculated physicochemical properties weighted by clonotype size, namely interaction energy, strength, volume and Kidera factor 4. Through TCRdb reprocessing, the reads give one entry per CDR3 protein sequence; DNA is omitted. For this entry, the V and J calls and clone size follow TCRdb and not the study's own pipeline. The table held for this sample gives roughly 110,000 distinct CDR3 sequences. The top ten clonotypes cover 0.35% to 0.4% of the sample.

The CDR3 sequence holds 16 residues, the cysteine and phenylalanine included. No DNA is listed. In the germline V gene, CDR1 corresponds to SGHTA and CDR2 to FQGTGA. This receptor was obtained from a human donor in good health. Some clones in this sample may be carry-over from other donors' samples. The source material was naive CXCR3+ CD8+ T cells from blood. The cell subset or site label, read with the paper, signifies: CD45RO-CCR7+CD27+CD95- naive CD8+ T cells expressing CXCR3 (TNR3+). Recombination linked TRBV7-3 to TRBJ1-1. The CDR3 here reads CASSLLRRGMNTEAFF.